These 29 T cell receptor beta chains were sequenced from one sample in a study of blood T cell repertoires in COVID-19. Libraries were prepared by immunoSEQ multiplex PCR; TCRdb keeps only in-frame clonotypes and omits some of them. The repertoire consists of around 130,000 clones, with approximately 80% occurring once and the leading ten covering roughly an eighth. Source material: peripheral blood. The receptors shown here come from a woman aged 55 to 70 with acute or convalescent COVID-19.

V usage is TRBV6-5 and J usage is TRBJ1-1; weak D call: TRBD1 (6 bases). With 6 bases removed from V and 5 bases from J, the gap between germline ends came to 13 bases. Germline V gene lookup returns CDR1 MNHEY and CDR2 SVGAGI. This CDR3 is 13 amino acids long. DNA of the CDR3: TGTGCCAGCAGCACAGGGTGGGGGACTGAAGCTTTCTTT. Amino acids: CASSTGWGTEAFF.

CDR3 bases: TGTGCCAGTAGGGAACAGGCCGCGCGTAGCACTGAAGCTTTCTTT. Protein product: CASREQAARSTEAFF. This chain links TRBV19 with TRBJ1-1; weak D call: TRBD1 (5 bases). Germline V gene sequence: CDR1 LNHDA, CDR2 SQIVND (reference sequence). The CDR3 is 15 residues long. The V end was cut by 6 bases, the J end by 4 bases, with 18 bases between.

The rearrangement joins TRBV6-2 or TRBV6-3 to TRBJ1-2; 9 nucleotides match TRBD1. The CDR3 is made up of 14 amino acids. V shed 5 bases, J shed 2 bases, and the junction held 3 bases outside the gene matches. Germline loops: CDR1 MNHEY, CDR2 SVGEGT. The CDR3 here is CASSPTGGNYGYTF. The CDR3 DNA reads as TGTGCCAGCAGTCCCACAGGGGGCAACTATGGCTACACCTTC.

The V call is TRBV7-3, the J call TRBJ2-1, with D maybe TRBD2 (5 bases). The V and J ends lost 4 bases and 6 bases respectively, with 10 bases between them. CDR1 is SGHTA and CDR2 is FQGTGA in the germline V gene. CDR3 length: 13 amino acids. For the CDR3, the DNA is TGTGCCAGCAGCTACGCGGGTAGCAATGAGCAGTTCTTC. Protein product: CASSYAGSNEQFF. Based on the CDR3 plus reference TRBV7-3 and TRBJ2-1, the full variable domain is GAGVSQTPSNKVTEKGKYVELRCDPISGHTALYWYRQSLGQGPEFLIYFQGTGAADDSGLPNDRFFAVRPEGSVSTLKIQRTERGDSAVYLCASSYAGSNEQFFGPGTRLTVL.

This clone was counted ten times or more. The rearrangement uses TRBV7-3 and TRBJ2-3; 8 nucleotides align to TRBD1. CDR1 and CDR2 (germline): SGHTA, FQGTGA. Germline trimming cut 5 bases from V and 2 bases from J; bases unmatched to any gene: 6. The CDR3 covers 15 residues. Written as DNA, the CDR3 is TGTGCCAGCAGCCCGGGGGACAGGCTCACAGATACGCAGTATTTT. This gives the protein CASSPGDRLTDTQYF.

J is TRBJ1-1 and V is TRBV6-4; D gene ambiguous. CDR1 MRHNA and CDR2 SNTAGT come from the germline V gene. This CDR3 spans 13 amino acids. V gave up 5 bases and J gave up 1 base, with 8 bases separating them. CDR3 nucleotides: TGTGCCAGCAGTAGCGGTCCGAACACTGAAGCTTTCTTT. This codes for CASSSGPNTEAFF.

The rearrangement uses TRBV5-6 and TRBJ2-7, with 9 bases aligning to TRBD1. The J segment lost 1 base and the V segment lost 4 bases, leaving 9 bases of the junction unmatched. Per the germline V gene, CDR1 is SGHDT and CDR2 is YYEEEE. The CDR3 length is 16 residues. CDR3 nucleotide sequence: TGTGCCAGCAGCCCACGTCGGACAGGGGCATCCTACGAGCAGTACTTC. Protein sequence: CASSPRRTGASYEQYF.

CDR3 residues: CASSSAGDNEQFF. Written as DNA, the CDR3 is TGTGCCAGCTCCAGCGCCGGGGATAATGAGCAGTTCTTC. The rearrangement joins TRBV18 to TRBJ2-1, with TRBD2 as a possible D gene (5 bases). In germline, CDR1 is KGHSH, CDR2 LQKENI. The CDR3 is made up of 13 amino acids. Deletions cut 6 bases from V and 7 bases from J, with 13 bases between.

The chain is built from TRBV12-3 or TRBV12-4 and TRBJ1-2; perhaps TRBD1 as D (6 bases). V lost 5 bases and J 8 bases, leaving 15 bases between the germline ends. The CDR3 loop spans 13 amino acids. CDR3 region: CASSLRGIGGYTF. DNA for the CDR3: TGTGCCAGCAGTCTTAGGGGGATAGGAGGCTACACCTTC.

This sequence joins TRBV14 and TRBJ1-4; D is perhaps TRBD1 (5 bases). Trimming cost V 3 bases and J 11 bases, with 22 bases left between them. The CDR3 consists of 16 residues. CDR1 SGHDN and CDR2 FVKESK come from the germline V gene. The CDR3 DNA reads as TGTGCCAGCAGCCAGGTGGCAGGGAATGGGGTGAATAAACTGTTTTTT. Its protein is CASSQVAGNGVNKLFF.

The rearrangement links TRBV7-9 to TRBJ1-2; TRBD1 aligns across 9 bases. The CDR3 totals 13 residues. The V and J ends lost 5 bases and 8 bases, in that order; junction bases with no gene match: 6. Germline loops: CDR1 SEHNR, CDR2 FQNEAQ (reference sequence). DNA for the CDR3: TGTGCCAGCAGCGCGGGACAGGGAGTAGGCTACACCTTC. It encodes CASSAGQGVGYTF.

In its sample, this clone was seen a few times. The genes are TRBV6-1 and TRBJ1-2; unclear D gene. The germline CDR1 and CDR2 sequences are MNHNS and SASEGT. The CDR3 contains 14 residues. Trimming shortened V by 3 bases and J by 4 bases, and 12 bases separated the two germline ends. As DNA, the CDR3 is TGTGCCAGCAGTGAGGAGGACGGGATCTATGGCTACACCTTC. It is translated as CASSEEDGIYGYTF.

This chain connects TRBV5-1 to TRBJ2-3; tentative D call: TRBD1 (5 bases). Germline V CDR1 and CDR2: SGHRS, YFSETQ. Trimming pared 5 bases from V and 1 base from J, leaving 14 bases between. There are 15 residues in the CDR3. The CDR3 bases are TGCGCCAGCAGTGTCGCCCTAGGGGGCACAGATACGCAGTATTTT. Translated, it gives CASSVALGGTDTQYF.

The CDR3: CASSLGQQNQPQHF. CDR3 coding DNA: TGCGCCAGCAGCTTGGGACAGCAGAACCAGCCCCAGCATTTT. V usage is TRBV5-1 and J usage is TRBJ1-5; possible D gene TRBD1, 5 bases. V was cut by 0 bases and J by 7 bases, with 11 bases left in between. The CDR3 totals 14 residues. The germline V gene encodes CDR1 SGHRS and CDR2 YFSETQ.

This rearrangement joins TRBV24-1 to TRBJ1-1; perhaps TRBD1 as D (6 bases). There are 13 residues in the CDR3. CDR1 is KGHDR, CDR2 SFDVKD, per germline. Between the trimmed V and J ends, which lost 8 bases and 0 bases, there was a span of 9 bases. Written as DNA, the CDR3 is TGTGCCACCACGGACAGTATGAACACTGAAGCTTTCTTT. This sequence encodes CATTDSMNTEAFF.

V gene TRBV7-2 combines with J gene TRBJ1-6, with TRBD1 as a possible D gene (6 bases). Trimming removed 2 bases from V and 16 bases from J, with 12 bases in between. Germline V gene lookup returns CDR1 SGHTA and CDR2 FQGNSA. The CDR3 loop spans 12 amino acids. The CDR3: CASSLFQGSLHF. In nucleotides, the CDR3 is TGTGCCAGCAGCTTATTCCAGGGGTCTCTCCACTTT.

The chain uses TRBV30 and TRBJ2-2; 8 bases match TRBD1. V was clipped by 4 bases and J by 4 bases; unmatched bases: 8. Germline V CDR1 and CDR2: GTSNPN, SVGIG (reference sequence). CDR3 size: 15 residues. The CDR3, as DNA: TGTGCCTGGAACCGCAGGGGGCTCGGCACCGGGGAGCTGTTTTTT. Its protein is CAWNRRGLGTGELFF.

Written as DNA, the CDR3 is TGTGCCAGCAGCGTCTCCGGGACAGGGTCTGAAAAACTGTTTTTT. This translates into CASSVSGTGSEKLFF. The chain carries TRBV5-4 and TRBJ1-4; 9 positions match TRBD1. Per germline, CDR1 SGHNT and CDR2 YYREEE (reference sequence). J lost 7 bases, V lost 4 bases, and 8 bases had no gene match. CDR3 length: 15 residues.

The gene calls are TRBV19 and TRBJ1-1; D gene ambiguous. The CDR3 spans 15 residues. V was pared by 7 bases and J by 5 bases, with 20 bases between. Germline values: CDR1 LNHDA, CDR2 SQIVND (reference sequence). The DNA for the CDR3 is TGTGCCAGTATCCCCCTCCGGGGAGGGCCAACTGAAGCTTTCTTT. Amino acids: CASIPLRGGPTEAFF.

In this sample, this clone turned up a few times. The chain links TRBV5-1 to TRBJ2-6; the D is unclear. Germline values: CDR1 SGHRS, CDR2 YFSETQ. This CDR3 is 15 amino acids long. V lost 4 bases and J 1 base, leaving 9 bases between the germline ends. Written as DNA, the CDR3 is TGCGCCAGCAGCCTCCTGTTATCTGGGGCCAACGTCCTGACTTTC. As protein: CASSLLLSGANVLTF.

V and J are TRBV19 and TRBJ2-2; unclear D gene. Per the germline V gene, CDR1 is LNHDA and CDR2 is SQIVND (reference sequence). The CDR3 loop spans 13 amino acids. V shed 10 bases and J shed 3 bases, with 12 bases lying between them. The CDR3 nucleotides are TGTGCCACTAACTTCGCTTACACCGGGGAGCTGTTTTTT. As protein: CATNFAYTGELFF.

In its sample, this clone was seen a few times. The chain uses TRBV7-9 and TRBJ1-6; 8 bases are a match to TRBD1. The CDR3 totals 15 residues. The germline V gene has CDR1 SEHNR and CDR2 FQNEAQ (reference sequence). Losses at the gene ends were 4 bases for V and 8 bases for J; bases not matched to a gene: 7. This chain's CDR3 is CASSYATGVDSPLHF. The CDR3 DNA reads TGTGCCAGCAGCTACGCGACAGGGGTTGATTCACCCCTCCACTTT. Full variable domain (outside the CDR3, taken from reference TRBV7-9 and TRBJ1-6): DTGVSQNPRHKITKRGQNVTFRCDPISEHNRLYWYRQTLGQGPEFLTYFQNEAQLEKSRLLSDRFSAERPKGSFSTLEIQRTEQGDSAMYLCASSYATGVDSPLHFGNGTRLTVT.

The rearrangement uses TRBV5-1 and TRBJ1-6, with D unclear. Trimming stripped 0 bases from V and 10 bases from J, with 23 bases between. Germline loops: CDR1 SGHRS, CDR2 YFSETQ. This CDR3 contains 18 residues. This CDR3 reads CASSLGRDRGSGMSPLHF. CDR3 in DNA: TGCGCCAGCAGCTTGGGTAGGGATCGAGGGTCGGGCATGTCACCCCTCCACTTT.

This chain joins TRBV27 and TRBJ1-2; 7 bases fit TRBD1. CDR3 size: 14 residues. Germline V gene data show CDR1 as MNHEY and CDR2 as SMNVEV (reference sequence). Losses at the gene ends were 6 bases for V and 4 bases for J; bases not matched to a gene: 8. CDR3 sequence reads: CASRPTGNGYGYTF. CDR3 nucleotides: TGTGCCAGCAGACCGACAGGGAATGGCTATGGCTACACCTTC.

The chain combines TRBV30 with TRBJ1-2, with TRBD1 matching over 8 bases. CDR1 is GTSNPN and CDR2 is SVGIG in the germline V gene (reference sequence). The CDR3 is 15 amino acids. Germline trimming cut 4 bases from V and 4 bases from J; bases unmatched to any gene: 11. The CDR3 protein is CAWTRQGPTSYGYTF. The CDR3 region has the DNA TGTGCCTGGACCCGACAGGGGCCCACCTCCTATGGCTACACCTTC.

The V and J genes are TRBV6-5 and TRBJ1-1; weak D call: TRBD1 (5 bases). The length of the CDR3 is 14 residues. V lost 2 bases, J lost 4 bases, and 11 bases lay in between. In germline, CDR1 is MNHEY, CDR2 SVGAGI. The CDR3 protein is CASSYRRGGTEAFF. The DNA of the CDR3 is TGTGCCAGCAGTTACCGGAGGGGTGGCACTGAAGCTTTCTTT.

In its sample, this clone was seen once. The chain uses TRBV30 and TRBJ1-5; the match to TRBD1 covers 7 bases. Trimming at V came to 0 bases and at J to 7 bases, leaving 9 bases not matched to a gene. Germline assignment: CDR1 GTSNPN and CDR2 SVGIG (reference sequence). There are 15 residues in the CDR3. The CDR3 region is CAWSVRRGPRQPQHF. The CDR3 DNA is TGTGCCTGGAGTGTACGTAGGGGGCCGCGACAGCCCCAGCATTTT.

The DNA for the CDR3 is TGTGCCAGCAGCTTGGGACAGCGCACAGATACGCAGTATTTT. This translates into CASSLGQRTDTQYF. The chain couples TRBV5-8 to TRBJ2-3; D is possibly TRBD1 (5 bases). Germline CDR1 SGHTS, CDR2 YDEGEE. The CDR3 is made up of 14 amino acids. The germline V and J ends were trimmed by 0 bases and 1 base, with 6 bases remaining between them. The complete variable domain, with remaining parts taken from reference TRBV5-8 and TRBJ2-3, reads EAGVTQSPTHLIKTRGQQATLRCSPISGHTSVYWYQQALGLGLQFLLWYDEGEERNRGNFPPRFSGRQFPNYSSELNVNALELEDSALYLCASSLGQRTDTQYFGPGTRLTVL.

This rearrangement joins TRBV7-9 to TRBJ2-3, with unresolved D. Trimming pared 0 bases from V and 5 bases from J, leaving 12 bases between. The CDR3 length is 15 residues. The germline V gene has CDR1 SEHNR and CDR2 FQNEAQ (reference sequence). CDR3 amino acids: CASSLAYAVGDTQYF. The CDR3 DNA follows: TGTGCCAGCAGCTTAGCGTACGCGGTGGGAGATACGCAGTATTTT.